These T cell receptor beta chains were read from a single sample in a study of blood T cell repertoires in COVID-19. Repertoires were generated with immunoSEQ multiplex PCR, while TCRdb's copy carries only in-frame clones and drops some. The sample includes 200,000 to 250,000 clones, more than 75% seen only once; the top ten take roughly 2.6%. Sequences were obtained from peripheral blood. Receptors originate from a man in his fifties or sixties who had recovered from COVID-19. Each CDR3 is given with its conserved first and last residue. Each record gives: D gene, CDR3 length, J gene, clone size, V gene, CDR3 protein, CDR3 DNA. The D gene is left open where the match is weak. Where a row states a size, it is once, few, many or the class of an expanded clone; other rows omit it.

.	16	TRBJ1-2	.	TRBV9	CASSRRPGQRYYGYTF	TGTGCCAGCAGCAGAAGACCGGGACAACGATACTATGGCTACACCTTC
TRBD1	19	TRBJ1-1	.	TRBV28	CASSFPGQGAPTSLREAFF	TGTGCCAGCAGTTTTCCGGGACAGGGGGCCCCTACATCTCTACGTGAAGCTTTCTTT
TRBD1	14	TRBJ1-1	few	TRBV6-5	CASSLDRGNTEAFF	TGTGCCAGCAGCTTAGACAGGGGGAACACTGAAGCTTTCTTT
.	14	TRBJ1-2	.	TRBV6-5	CASSYSLGHMSYTF	TGTGCCAGCAGTTACTCCCTGGGACACATGAGCTACACCTTC
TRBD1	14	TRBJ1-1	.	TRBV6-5	CASRMDRRDTEAFF	TGTGCCAGCAGGATGGACAGGAGGGACACTGAAGCTTTCTTT
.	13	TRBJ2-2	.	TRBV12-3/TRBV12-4	CASRQVFSGELFF	TGTGCCAGCAGGCAGGTTTTTTCCGGGGAGCTGTTTTTT
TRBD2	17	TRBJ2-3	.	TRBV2	CASSLGGLAGYTDTQYF	TGTGCCAGCAGCCTAGGGGGACTAGCGGGATACACAGATACGCAGTATTTT
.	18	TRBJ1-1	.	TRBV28	CASSPTRARGRMNTEAFF	TGTGCCAGCAGTCCGACCCGGGCCAGGGGAAGGATGAACACTGAAGCTTTCTTT
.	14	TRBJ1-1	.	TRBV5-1	CASSWRDGSRETFF	TGCGCCAGCAGCTGGCGGGACGGATCGAGAGAGACTTTCTTT
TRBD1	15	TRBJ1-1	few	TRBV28	CASRRRDREVAEAFF	TGTGCCAGCAGGCGGCGGGACAGGGAGGTTGCTGAAGCTTTCTTT
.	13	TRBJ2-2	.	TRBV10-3	CAITGGDTGELFF	TGTGCCATCACCGGGGGTGACACCGGGGAGCTGTTTTTT
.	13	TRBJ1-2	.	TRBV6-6	CASSFASNGGYTF	TGTGCCAGCAGTTTCGCCTCCAACGGTGGCTACACCTTC
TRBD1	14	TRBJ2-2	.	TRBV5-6	CASKNRGATGELFF	TGTGCCAGCAAGAACAGGGGAGCAACCGGGGAGCTGTTTTTT
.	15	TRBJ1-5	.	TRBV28	CASSFEGKGNQPQHF	TGTGCCAGCAGTTTCGAGGGTAAAGGCAATCAGCCCCAGCATTTT
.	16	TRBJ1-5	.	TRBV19	CASSIPRQDSNQPQHF	TGTGCCAGTAGTATTCCCCGACAGGATAGCAATCAGCCCCAGCATTTT
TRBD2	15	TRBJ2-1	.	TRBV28	CASRGAGGSYNEQFF	TGTGCCAGCCGGGGGGCGGGAGGCTCCTACAATGAGCAGTTCTTC
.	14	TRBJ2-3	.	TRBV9	CASSVGYSTDTQYF	TGTGCCAGCAGCGTAGGTTATAGCACAGATACGCAGTATTTT
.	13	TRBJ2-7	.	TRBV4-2	CASSQYRAYEQYF	TGTGCCAGCAGCCAGTACAGGGCCTACGAGCAGTACTTC
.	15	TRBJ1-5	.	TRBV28	CASSLNEGSTQPQHF	TGTGCCAGCAGTTTAAATGAGGGATCGACTCAGCCCCAGCATTTT
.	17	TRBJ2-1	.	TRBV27	CASSASPGESAYNEQFF	TGTGCCAGCAGTGCATCCCCCGGGGAGTCAGCCTACAATGAGCAGTTCTTC
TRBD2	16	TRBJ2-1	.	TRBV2	CASRGPRTSLYNEQFF	TGTGCCAGCAGGGGCCCCCGGACTAGCCTATACAATGAGCAGTTCTTC
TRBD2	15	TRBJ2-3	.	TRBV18	CASSPWASGTDTQYF	TGTGCCAGCTCACCATGGGCTAGCGGGACAGATACGCAGTATTTT
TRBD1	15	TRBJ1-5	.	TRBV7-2	CASSLNQGVVQPQHF	TGTGCCAGCAGCCTCAACCAGGGGGTCGTTCAGCCCCAGCATTTT
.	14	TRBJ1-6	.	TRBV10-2	CASSAQGGNSPLHF	TGCGCCAGCAGCGCACAGGGTGGCAATTCACCCCTCCACTTT
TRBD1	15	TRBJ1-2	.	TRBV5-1	CASSHPTGGALGYTF	TGCGCCAGCAGCCATCCGACAGGGGGCGCGTTGGGCTACACCTTC
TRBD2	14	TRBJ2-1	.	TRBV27	CASSPPTSGNEQFF	TGTGCCAGCAGTCCGCCGACTAGCGGGAATGAGCAGTTCTTC
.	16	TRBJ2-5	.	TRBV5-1	CASSLAGNEAQETQYF	TGCGCCAGCAGCTTGGCCGGGAATGAGGCCCAAGAGACCCAGTACTTC
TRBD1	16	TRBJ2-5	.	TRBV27	CASRTGTGNPVGTQYF	TGTGCCAGCAGGACCGGGACAGGGAATCCAGTAGGAACCCAGTACTTC
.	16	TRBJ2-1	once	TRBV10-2	CASSESAGRSYNEQFF	TGCGCCAGCAGTGAGTCGGCAGGCCGCTCCTACAATGAGCAGTTCTTC
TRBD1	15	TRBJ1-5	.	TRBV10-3	CAISEGQGATSPQHF	TGTGCCATCAGTGAAGGACAGGGGGCTACTTCGCCCCAGCATTTT
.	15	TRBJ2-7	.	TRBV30	CAWSVGGTAGYEQYF	TGTGCCTGGAGTGTTGGGGGGACTGCAGGCTACGAGCAGTACTTC
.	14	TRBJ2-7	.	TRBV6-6	CASSYSGQSGRQYF	TGTGCCAGCAGTTACTCAGGGCAGAGCGGGCGGCAGTACTTC
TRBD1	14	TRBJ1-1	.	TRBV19	CASQWGQGRSEAFF	TGTGCCAGCCAGTGGGGACAGGGACGATCTGAAGCTTTCTTT
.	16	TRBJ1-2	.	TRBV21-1	CASSNLAGGLNYGYTF	TGTGCCAGCAGCAACTTGGCAGGGGGGCTTAACTATGGCTACACCTTC
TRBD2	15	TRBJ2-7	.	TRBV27	CASSLKGGSTYEQYF	TGTGCCAGCAGTTTAAAGGGCGGGAGTACCTACGAGCAGTACTTC
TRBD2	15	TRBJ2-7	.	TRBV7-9	CASSYGLAGVYEQYF	TGTGCCAGCAGCTACGGACTAGCGGGAGTTTACGAGCAGTACTTC
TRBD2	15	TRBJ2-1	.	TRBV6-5	CATTKAGAKHNEQFF	TGTGCCACCACGAAAGCGGGAGCGAAACACAATGAGCAGTTCTTC
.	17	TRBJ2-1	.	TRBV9	CASSLTLRGDRYNEQFF	TGTGCCAGCAGTCTCACCTTGAGGGGGGACAGATACAATGAGCAGTTCTTC
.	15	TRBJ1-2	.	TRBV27	CASSRSGRSNYGYTF	TGTGCCAGCAGTCGGAGCGGCAGGTCTAACTATGGCTACACCTTC
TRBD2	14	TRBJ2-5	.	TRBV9	CASSVGLGGETQYF	TGTGCCAGCAGCGTAGGACTGGGGGGGGAGACCCAGTACTTC
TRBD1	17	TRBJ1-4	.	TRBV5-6	CASSPQGRGFLNEKLFF	TGTGCCAGCAGCCCCCAGGGCAGGGGGTTCCTTAATGAAAAACTGTTTTTT
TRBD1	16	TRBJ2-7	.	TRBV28	CASSLSGTGSSYEQYF	TGTGCCAGCAGTTTGTCCGGGACAGGGAGCTCCTACGAGCAGTACTTC
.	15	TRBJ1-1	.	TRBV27	CASSLFGGLNTEAFF	TGTGCCAGCAGTTTATTCGGAGGGTTGAACACTGAAGCTTTCTTT
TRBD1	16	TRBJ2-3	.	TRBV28	CASSTSRQGRTDTQYF	TGTGCCAGCAGTACCTCTCGACAGGGAAGAACCGATACGCAGTATTTT
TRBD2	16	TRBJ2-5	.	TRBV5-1	CASSFGQTSGRETQYF	TGCGCCAGCAGCTTCGGCCAGACTAGCGGGAGGGAGACCCAGTACTTC
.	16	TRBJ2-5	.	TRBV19	CASSIAGGSYQETQYF	TGTGCCAGTAGTATAGCGGGCGGGTCGTACCAAGAGACCCAGTACTTC
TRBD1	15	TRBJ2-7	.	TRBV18	CASSPRDRVTYEQYF	TGTGCCAGCTCACCCCGGGACAGGGTGACCTACGAGCAGTACTTC
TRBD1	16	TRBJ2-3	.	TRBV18	CASSTTGTGVTNTQYF	TGTGCCAGCTCGACGACCGGGACAGGGGTAACAAATACGCAGTATTTT
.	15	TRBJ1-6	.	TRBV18	CASSPLSSYNSPLHF	TGTGCCAGCTCACCGCTGAGCTCCTATAATTCACCCCTCCACTTT
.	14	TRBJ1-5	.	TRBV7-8	CASSIQYSNQPQHF	TGTGCCAGCAGCATACAGTATAGCAATCAGCCCCAGCATTTT
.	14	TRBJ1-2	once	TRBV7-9	CASSLNTPNYGYTF	TGTGCCAGCAGCTTAAACACCCCTAACTATGGCTACACCTTC
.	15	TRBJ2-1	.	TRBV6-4	CASSDFPRGYNEQFF	TGTGCCAGCAGTGACTTCCCGAGGGGGTACAATGAGCAGTTCTTC
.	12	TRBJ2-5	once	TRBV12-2	CASRLHLETQYF	TGTGCAAGTCGCTTACATTTAGAGACCCAGTACTTC